The 25 T cell receptor beta chains below come from one sample, sequenced in a study of T cells in Graves' hyperthyroidism and ophthalmopathy. Amplified TCR beta CDR3 regions came from RNA transcripts. The TCR CDR3 first-round RT-PCR relied on the HTBI primer set. TCRdb used MiXCR to reprocess the multiplex PCR reads, holding one entry per CDR3 protein. The table lists under 400,000 distinct CDR3 sequences, over 20% of them singletons. Material for sequencing was blood. These receptors were obtained from a woman aged 50 to 65 with Graves' hyperthyroidism.

The chain is built from TRBV2 and TRBJ2-2; 15 nucleotides align to TRBD2. V gave up 5 bases and J gave up 4 bases; unmatched junction bases: 20. This CDR3 is 22 amino acids long. Germline loops: CDR1 SNHLY, CDR2 FYNNEI. CDR3 in amino acids: CASSSFYRTSGRAGESTGELFF. Written as DNA, the CDR3 is TGTGCCAGCAGTTCTTTCTATAGGACTAGCGGGAGGGCCGGGGAAAGCACCGGGGAGCTGTTTTTT.

In the case of this clonotype: It is likely a read error, because the conserved phenylalanine at the end of the CDR3 is missing. The genes are TRBV19 and TRBJ1-2; 7 bases line up with TRBD1. Germline V gene sequence: CDR1 LNHDA, CDR2 SQIVND (reference sequence). V gave up 1 base and J gave up 4 bases; unmatched junction bases: 6. The CDR3 contains 15 residues. The CDR3 DNA is TGTGCCAGTAGTATAGCGCTACAGGGGCGCTATGGCTACACCCTC. Protein: CASSIALQGRYGYTL.

The chain is built from TRBV5-1 and TRBJ2-5, with D hard to call. CDR3 length equals 15 residues. The germline CDR1 and CDR2 sequences are SGHRS and YFSETQ. The V gene lost 0 bases and the J gene lost 1 base, with 10 bases spanning the gap. CDR3 nucleotides: TGCGCCAGCAGCTTGGTGGGCAATTCCCAAGAGACCCAGTACTTC. It specifies CASSLVGNSQETQYF.

The sample holds many counts of this clonotype. This chain joins TRBV30 and TRBJ2-2; D gene unclear. This CDR3 has 12 amino acids. CDR1 is GTSNPN, CDR2 SVGIG, per germline (reference sequence). Trimming removed 3 bases from V and 6 bases from J, with 8 bases in between. In DNA, the CDR3 is TGTGCCTGGAGACCTGGCCCCGGGGAGCTGTTTTTT. It codes for CAWRPGPGELFF. The full variable domain, with the rest looked up from reference TRBV30 and TRBJ2-2, is SQTIHQWPATLVQPVGSPLSLECTVEGTSNPNLYWYRQAAGRGLQLLFYSVGIGQISSEVPQNLSASRPQDRQFILSSKKLLLSDSGFYLCAWRPGPGELFFGEGSRLTVL.

The table lists this clonotype with many counts. V gene TRBV29-1 combines with J gene TRBJ1-1; D unresolved. The length of the CDR3 is 11 residues. The V gene lost 4 bases and the J gene lost 7 bases, with 10 bases spanning the gap. Per germline, CDR1 SQVTM and CDR2 ANQGSEA. The CDR3 region has the DNA TGCAGCGTTGTTTACGGACTTGAAGCTTTCTTT. It encodes CSVVYGLEAFF.

This clonotype was picked up many times. The CDR3, as DNA: TGTGCCAGCAAATCCGGGGCTGGAAACACCATATATTTT. It specifies CASKSGAGNTIYF. The chain couples TRBV2 to TRBJ1-3, with D unclear. CDR1 and CDR2 from the germline V gene are SNHLY and FYNNEI. CDR3 length: 13 amino acids. V was cut by 7 bases and J by 2 bases, with 9 bases left in between.

This clonotype was observed a handful of times. The genes are TRBV15 and TRBJ1-4, with 7 positions matching TRBD1. V was clipped by 1 base and J by 8 bases; unmatched bases: 4. The CDR3 length is 14 residues. Germline assignment: CDR1 LNHNV and CDR2 YYDKDF (reference sequence). The chain's CDR3 is CATSRGQGPEKLFF. CDR3 in DNA: TGTGCCACCAGCAGAGGACAGGGTCCAGAAAAACTGTTTTTT.

In its sample, this clonotype was seen many times. The chain uses TRBV6-2 or TRBV6-3 and TRBJ1-5, with 11 bases lining up with TRBD1. V lost 7 bases, J lost 2 bases, and 7 bases stayed unmatched. The CDR3 extends over 16 amino acids. CDR1 is MNHEY and CDR2 is SVGEGT in the germline V gene. CDR3 loop: CASTRTGGAGNQPQHF. CDR3 DNA sequence: TGTGCCAGCACTAGGACAGGGGGCGCGGGCAATCAGCCCCAGCATTTT.

This clonotype was seen a handful of times. The chain links TRBV5-6 to TRBJ1-2, with a tentative D call TRBD1 (5 bases). The V end lost 6 bases, the J end lost 4 bases, and 13 bases lay between the germline ends. Germline V gives CDR1 SGHDT, CDR2 YYEEEE. CDR3 size: 13 residues. CDR3 protein: CASTVRGAYGYTF. In nucleotides, the CDR3 is TGTGCCAGCACCGTGAGAGGGGCCTATGGCTACACCTTC.

The chain combines TRBV6-2 or TRBV6-3 with TRBJ2-7; D is perhaps TRBD2 (6 bases). Germline CDR1 reads MNHEY; CDR2 reads SVGEGT. The CDR3 extends over 15 amino acids. Trimming took 5 bases from V and 0 from J, leaving 14 bases between them. The chain's CDR3 is CASSHGGLNSYEQYF. CDR3 bases: TGTGCCAGCAGTCATGGGGGACTCAACTCCTACGAGCAGTACTTC.

This clonotype was observed many times. The genes are TRBV5-1 and TRBJ1-6; 12 nucleotides align to TRBD1. The CDR3 runs 15 residues. The J segment lost 6 bases and the V segment lost 5 bases, leaving 3 bases of the junction unmatched. Germline CDR1 SGHRS, CDR2 YFSETQ. As DNA, the CDR3 is TGCGCCAGCAGGGGACAGGGGGCATTTAATTCACCCCTCCACTTT. It encodes CASRGQGAFNSPLHF.

This clonotype was counted at least ten times. The V gene is TRBV7-6, the J gene TRBJ2-1, with a tentative D call TRBD2 (7 bases). Per germline, CDR1 SGHVS and CDR2 FNYEAQ. The V end lost 4 bases, the J end lost 5 bases, and 18 bases lay between the germline ends. The CDR3 covers 16 residues. CDR3 amino acids: CASSSGWRGPDNEQFF. For the CDR3, the DNA is TGTGCCAGCAGCTCTGGGTGGCGGGGGCCTGACAATGAGCAGTTCTTC.

The J gene is TRBJ2-7, the V gene TRBV11-2; unclear D gene. This CDR3 spans 14 amino acids. Germline lookup yields CDR1 SGHAT and CDR2 FQNNGV. Trimming cost V 0 bases and J 3 bases, with 9 bases left between them. The CDR3 spells CASSLELGYYEQYF. The CDR3 DNA is TGTGCCAGCAGCTTAGAACTGGGATACTACGAGCAGTACTTC.

The gene calls are TRBV5-5 and TRBJ2-1; D gene uncertain. Germline CDR1 is SGHKS and CDR2 is YYEKEE (reference sequence). The V end was cut by 0 bases, the J end by 0 bases, with 7 bases between. The CDR3 runs 15 residues. The CDR3 coding sequence is TGTGCCAGCAGCTTGGACAGTTACTCCTACAATGAGCAGTTCTTC. This encodes CASSLDSYSYNEQFF.

The chain uses TRBV27 and TRBJ2-3; D is perhaps TRBD1 (8 bases). V was clipped by 2 bases and J by 1 base, with 16 bases between them. The V gene's germline CDR1 is MNHEY and CDR2 SMNVEV (reference sequence). The length of the CDR3 is 17 residues. CDR3 DNA sequence: TGTGCCAGCAGTTTACTAAGACAGGGGAGGGGCACAGATACGCAGTATTTT. It translates to CASSLLRQGRGTDTQYF.

This clonotype was seen at least ten times. The chain links TRBV6-1 to TRBJ1-5; D is ambiguous. This CDR3 contains 14 residues. From germline, CDR1 is MNHNS and CDR2 SASEGT. V was trimmed by 0 bases and J by 1 base, leaving 4 bases between them. In nucleotides, the CDR3 is TGTGCCAGCAGTGAAGCCTGGAGCAATCAGCCCCAGCATTTT. Protein product: CASSEAWSNQPQHF.

This clonotype was detected many times. The J gene is TRBJ1-1, the V gene TRBV5-1; D is possibly TRBD1 (5 bases). The V end was cut by 0 bases, the J end by 4 bases, with 16 bases between. The CDR3 spans 16 residues. Looked up from germline, CDR1 is SGHRS and CDR2 is YFSETQ. In DNA form, the CDR3 reads TGCGCCAGCAGCTTGGAGGCAGGGCTTAGTAGCACTGAAGCTTTCTTT. This encodes CASSLEAGLSSTEAFF.

The rearrangement links TRBV5-1 to TRBJ2-6; D possibly uses TRBD1 or TRBD2 (5 bases each). This CDR3 contains 16 residues. The germline gives CDR1 SGHRS, CDR2 YFSETQ. Trimming took 3 bases from V and 2 from J, leaving 12 bases between them. This CDR3 reads CASSSGGGAGANVLTF. CDR3 bases: TGCGCCAGCAGCTCCGGTGGGGGAGCTGGGGCCAACGTCCTGACTTTC.

In this sample, this clonotype turned up many times. The gene calls are TRBV28 and TRBJ1-1; D call uncertain. The CDR3 length is 12 residues. V was shortened by 6 bases and J by 4 bases, with 9 bases between the two germline ends. Per germline, CDR1 MDHEN and CDR2 SYDVKM. CDR3 sequence reads: CASRSLVTEAFF. The CDR3 DNA reads as TGTGCCAGCAGGTCCCTAGTCACTGAAGCTTTCTTT.

Ten or more counts support this clonotype. This sequence joins TRBV11-2 and TRBJ2-6; TRBD2 matches at 7 bases. The CDR3 sequence is 17 residues long. In germline, CDR1 is SGHAT, CDR2 FQNNGV. V lost 4 bases to trimming and J lost 1 base; unmatched junction nucleotides: 7. The CDR3, as DNA: TGTGCCAGCAGCTCGGCAGCGGGGAAGTCTGGGGCCAACGTCCTGACTTTC. Its protein is CASSSAAGKSGANVLTF. Drawing the rest from reference TRBV11-2 and TRBJ2-6, the complete variable domain is EAGVAQSPRYKIIEKRQSVAFWCNPISGHATLYWYQQILGQGPKLLIQFQNNGVVDDSQLPKDRFSAERLKGVDSTLKIQPAKLEDSAVYLCASSSAAGKSGANVLTFGAGSRLTVL.

This clonotype has more than one count but fewer than ten. This chain links TRBV6-1 with TRBJ2-5; TRBD1 aligns across 11 bases. The CDR3 contains 14 residues. Germline CDR1 MNHNS, CDR2 SASEGT. V trimming: 9 bases; J trimming: 5 bases; junction bases outside the gene matches: 8. CDR3 loop: CASLRTGGLETQYF. In DNA, the CDR3 is TGTGCCAGTCTACGGACAGGGGGCTTGGAGACCCAGTACTTC.

The sample holds many counts of this clonotype. The chain's CDR3 is CASGRTGSTDTQYF. The CDR3 nucleotides read TGTGCCAGCGGAAGGACAGGGAGCACAGATACGCAGTATTTT. J is TRBJ2-3 and V is TRBV2; 8 nucleotides agree with TRBD1. The CDR3 is 14 amino acids. The V gene's germline CDR1 is SNHLY and CDR2 FYNNEI. Trimming cost V 8 bases and J 0 bases; bases outside gene matches: 4. The full variable domain, completed using reference TRBV2 and TRBJ2-3, is EPEVTQTPSHQVTQMGQEVILRCVPISNHLYFYWYRQILGQKVEFLVSFYNNEISEKSEIFDDQFSVERPDGSNFTLKIRSTKLEDSAMYFCASGRTGSTDTQYFGPGTRLTVL.

This clonotype was found a few times. The V call is TRBV19, the J call TRBJ2-7, with a possible D match to TRBD1 (6 bases). The CDR3 runs 13 residues. Germline V CDR1 and CDR2: LNHDA, SQIVND (reference sequence). V was clipped by 9 bases and J by 2 bases, with 14 bases between them. Written as DNA, the CDR3 is TGTGCCAGCGCCCGACAGGCCCCCTACGAGCAGTACTTC. Its translation: CASARQAPYEQYF.

This clonotype was found many times. The chain employs TRBV27 and TRBJ2-3; 10 bases are a match to TRBD2. Germline loops: CDR1 MNHEY, CDR2 SMNVEV (reference sequence). Trimming removed 3 bases from V and 6 bases from J; junction bases left unmatched: 12. This CDR3 region has 17 residues. The CDR3 sequence: CASSFFLSGRRRDTQYF. The CDR3 DNA sequence: TGTGCCAGCAGTTTTTTCCTTAGCGGGAGGAGGAGGGATACGCAGTATTTT.

The chain uses TRBV10-3 and TRBJ1-2; D not resolved. CDR1 is ENHRY and CDR2 is SYGVKD in the germline V gene. The CDR3 runs 13 residues. Trimming took off 1 base at V and 7 bases at J, with 10 bases between the two ends. The CDR3 loop is CAISEYRESGYTF. CDR3 nucleotide sequence: TGTGCCATCAGTGAGTACCGGGAGAGTGGCTACACCTTC.